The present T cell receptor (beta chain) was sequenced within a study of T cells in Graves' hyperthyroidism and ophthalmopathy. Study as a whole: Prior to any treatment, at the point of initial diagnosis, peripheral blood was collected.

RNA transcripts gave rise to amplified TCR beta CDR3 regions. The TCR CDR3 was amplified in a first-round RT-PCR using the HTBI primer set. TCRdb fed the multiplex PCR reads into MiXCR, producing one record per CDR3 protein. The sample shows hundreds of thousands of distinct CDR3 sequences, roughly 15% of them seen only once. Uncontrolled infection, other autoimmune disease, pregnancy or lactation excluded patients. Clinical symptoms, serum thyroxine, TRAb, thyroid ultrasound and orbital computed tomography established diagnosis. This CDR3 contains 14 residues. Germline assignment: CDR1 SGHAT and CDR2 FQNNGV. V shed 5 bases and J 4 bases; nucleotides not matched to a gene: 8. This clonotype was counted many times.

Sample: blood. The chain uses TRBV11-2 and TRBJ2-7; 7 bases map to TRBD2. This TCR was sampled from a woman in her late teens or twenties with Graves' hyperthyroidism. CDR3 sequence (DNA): TGTGCCAGCAGCCTTAGCGGGTGGGAGTACGAGCAGTACTTC. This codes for CASSLSGWEYEQYF.